This T cell receptor beta chain originates from a study of T-cell memory formation after mild COVID-19. Study overall: Largely donor-specific TCR clusters were found.

Whole-study findings and limits: Clones that shrank (day 15 to 85) were balanced CD4/CD8, whereas later expanders leaned CD4+. Some SARS-CoV-2-responding clones were already detected in memory before infection.

The CDR3 is 16 amino acids. CDR1 is MGHDK and CDR2 is SYGVNS in the germline V gene. Trimming at V came to 8 bases and at J to 2 bases, leaving 14 bases not matched to a gene. This clonotype was counted ten times or more. What it binds is not known. TCR alpha and TCR beta cDNA libraries with sample barcodes and UMIs came from 5'RACE using constant-segment primers. MiXCR, applied by TCRdb to the 5' RACE reads, yields one record per CDR3 protein. The sample has about 210,000 distinct CDR3 sequences; 25% to 35% are singletons. The sample consisted of PBMCs or a T cell subset sorted from them (not recorded which). This chain connects TRBV25-1 to TRBJ2-7; TRBD2 agrees at 8 bases. This TCR came from an adult woman who had mild COVID-19 (a few samples of this study predate the infection). Cell type and time point are not known. The CDR3 nucleotides read TGTGCCAGCTCGGGGGGGAGCGGGGGACAAACCTACGAGCAGTACTTC. Protein product: CASSGGSGGQTYEQYF.